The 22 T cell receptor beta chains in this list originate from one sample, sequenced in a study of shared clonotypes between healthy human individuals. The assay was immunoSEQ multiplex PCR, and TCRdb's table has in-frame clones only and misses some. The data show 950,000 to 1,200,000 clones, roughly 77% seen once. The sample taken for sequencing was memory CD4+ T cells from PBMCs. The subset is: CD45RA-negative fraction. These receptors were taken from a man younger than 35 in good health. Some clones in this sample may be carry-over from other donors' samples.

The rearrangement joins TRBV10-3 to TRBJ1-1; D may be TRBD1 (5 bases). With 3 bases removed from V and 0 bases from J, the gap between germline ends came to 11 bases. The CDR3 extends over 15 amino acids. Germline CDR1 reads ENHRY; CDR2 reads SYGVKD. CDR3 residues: CAISENGGMNTEAFF. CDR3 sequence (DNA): TGTGCCATCAGTGAAAATGGGGGTATGAACACTGAAGCTTTCTTT.

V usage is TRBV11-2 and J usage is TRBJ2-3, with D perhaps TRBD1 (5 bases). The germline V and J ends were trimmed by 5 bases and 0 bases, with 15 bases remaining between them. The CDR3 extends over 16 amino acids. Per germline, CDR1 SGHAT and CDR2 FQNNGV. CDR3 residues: CASSPPGHRSTDTQYF. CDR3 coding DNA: TGTGCCAGCAGCCCACCTGGACACCGTAGCACAGATACGCAGTATTTT. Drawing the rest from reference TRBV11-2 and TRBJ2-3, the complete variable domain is EAGVAQSPRYKIIEKRQSVAFWCNPISGHATLYWYQQILGQGPKLLIQFQNNGVVDDSQLPKDRFSAERLKGVDSTLKIQPAKLEDSAVYLCASSPPGHRSTDTQYFGPGTRLTVL.

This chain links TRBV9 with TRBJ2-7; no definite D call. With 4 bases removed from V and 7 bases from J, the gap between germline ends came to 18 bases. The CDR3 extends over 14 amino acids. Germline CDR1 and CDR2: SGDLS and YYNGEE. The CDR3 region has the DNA TGTGCCAGCAGCCCCGTTGTCCGCCGTGGAGAGCAGTACTTC. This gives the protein CASSPVVRRGEQYF.

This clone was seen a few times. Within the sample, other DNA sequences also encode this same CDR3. CDR3 DNA: TGCGCCAGCAGCTTGGCCACGGGGGCAGATACGCAGTATTTT. The encoded protein is CASSLATGADTQYF. This sequence joins TRBV5-1 and TRBJ2-3, with D perhaps matching TRBD2 (6 bases). The CDR3 totals 14 residues. The germline gives CDR1 SGHRS, CDR2 YFSETQ. The V end was cut by 0 bases, the J end by 4 bases, with 9 bases between.

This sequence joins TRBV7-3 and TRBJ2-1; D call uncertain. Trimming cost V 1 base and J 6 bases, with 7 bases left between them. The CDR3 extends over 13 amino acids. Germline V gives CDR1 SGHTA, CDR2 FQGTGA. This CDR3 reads CASSLRPLNEQFF. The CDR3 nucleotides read TGTGCCAGCAGCTTAAGACCGCTCAATGAGCAGTTCTTC.

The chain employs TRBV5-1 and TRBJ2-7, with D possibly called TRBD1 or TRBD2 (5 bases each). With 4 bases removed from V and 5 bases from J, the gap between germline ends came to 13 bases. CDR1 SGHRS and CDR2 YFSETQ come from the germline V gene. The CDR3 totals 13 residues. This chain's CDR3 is CASSEPGSDEQYF. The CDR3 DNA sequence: TGCGCCAGCAGCGAGCCAGGGAGCGACGAGCAGTACTTC. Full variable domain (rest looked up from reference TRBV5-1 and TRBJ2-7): KAGVTQTPRYLIKTRGQQVTLSCSPISGHRSVSWYQQTPGQGLQFLFEYFSETQRNKGNFPGRFSGRQFSNSRSEMNVSTLELGDSALYLCASSEPGSDEQYFGPGTRLTVT.

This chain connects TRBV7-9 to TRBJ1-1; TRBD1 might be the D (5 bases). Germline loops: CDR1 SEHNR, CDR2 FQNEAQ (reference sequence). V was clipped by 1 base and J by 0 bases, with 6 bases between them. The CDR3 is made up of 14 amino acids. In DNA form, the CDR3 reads TGTGCCAGCAGCTTAGGACAGTTGAACACTGAAGCTTTCTTT. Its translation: CASSLGQLNTEAFF.

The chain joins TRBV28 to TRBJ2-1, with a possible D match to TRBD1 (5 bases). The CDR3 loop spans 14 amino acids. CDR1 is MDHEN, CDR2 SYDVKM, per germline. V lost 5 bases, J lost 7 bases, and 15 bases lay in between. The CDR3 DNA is TGTGCCAGCAGTGAGAGGCAGGGTTATAATGAGCAGTTCTTC. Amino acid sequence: CASSERQGYNEQFF.

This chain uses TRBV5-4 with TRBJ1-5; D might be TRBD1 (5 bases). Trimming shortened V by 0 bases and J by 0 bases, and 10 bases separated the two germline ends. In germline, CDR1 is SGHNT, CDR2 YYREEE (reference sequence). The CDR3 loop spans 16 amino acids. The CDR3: CASSLAGHDSNQPQHF. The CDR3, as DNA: TGTGCCAGCAGCTTGGCCGGACACGATAGCAATCAGCCCCAGCATTTT.

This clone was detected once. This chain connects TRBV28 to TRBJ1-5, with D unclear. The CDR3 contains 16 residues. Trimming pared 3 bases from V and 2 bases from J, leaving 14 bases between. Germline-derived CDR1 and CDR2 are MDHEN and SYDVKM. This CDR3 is CASSFRAVWGNQPQHF. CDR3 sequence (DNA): TGTGCCAGCAGTTTTAGGGCAGTTTGGGGCAATCAGCCCCAGCATTTT.

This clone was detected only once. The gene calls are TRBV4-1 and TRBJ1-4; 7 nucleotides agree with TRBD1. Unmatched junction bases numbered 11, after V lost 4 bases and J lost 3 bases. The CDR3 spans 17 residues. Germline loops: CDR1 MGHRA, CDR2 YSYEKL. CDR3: CASSRSPRGTANEKLFF. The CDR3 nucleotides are TGCGCCAGCAGCCGTTCCCCTCGGGGGACAGCTAATGAAAAACTGTTTTTT.

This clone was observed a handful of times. CDR3 in amino acids: CSANRGAREKLFF. CDR3 DNA sequence: TGCAGCGCTAATAGGGGGGCGCGGGAAAAACTGTTTTTT. This chain connects TRBV29-1 to TRBJ1-4; tentative D call: TRBD1 (6 bases). V lost 7 bases and J lost 8, with 17 bases in between. From germline, CDR1 is SQVTM and CDR2 ANQGSEA. This CDR3 contains 13 residues. Looking up the rest from reference TRBV29-1 and TRBJ1-4 gives the full variable domain: SAVISQKPSRDICQRGTSLTIQCQVDSQVTMMFWYRQQPGQSLTLIATANQGSEATYESGFVIDKFPISRPNLTFSTLTVSNMSPEDSSIYLCSANRGAREKLFFGSGTQLSVL.

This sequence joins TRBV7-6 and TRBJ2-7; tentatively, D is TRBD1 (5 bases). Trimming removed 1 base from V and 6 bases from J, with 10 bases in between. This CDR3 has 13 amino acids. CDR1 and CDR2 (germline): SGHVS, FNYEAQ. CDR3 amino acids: CASSLDRSREQYF. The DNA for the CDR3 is TGTGCCAGCAGCTTAGACAGGAGCCGCGAGCAGTACTTC.

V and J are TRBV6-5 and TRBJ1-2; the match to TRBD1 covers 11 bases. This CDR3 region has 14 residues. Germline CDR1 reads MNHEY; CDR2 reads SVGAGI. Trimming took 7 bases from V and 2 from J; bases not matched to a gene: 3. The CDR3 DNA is TGTGCCAGCACCGGGGACAGGGGGAACTATGGCTACACCTTC. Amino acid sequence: CASTGDRGNYGYTF.

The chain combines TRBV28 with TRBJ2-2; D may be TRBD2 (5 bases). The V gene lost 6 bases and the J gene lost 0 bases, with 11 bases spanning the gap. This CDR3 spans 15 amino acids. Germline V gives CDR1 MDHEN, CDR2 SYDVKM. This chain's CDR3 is CASSQSGANTGELFF. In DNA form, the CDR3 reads TGTGCCAGCAGCCAAAGCGGCGCGAACACCGGGGAGCTGTTTTTT.

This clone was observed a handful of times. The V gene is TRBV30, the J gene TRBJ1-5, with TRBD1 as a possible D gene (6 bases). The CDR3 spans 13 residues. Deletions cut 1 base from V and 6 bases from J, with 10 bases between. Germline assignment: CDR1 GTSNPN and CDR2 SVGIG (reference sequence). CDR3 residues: CAWSGNRAQPQHF. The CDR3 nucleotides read TGTGCCTGGAGTGGGAACAGGGCTCAGCCCCAGCATTTT.

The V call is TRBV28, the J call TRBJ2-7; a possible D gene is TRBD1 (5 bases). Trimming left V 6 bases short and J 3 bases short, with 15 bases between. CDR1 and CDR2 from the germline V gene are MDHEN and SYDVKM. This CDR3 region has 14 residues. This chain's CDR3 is CASSPQGILYEQYF. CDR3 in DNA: TGTGCCAGCAGCCCCCAGGGTATTCTCTACGAGCAGTACTTC.

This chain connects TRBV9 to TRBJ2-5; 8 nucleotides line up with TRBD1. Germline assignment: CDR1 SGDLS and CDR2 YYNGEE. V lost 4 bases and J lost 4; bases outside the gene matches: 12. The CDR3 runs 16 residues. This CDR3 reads CASSQDQGAQGETQYF. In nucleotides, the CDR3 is TGTGCCAGCAGCCAGGATCAGGGGGCGCAGGGAGAGACCCAGTACTTC.

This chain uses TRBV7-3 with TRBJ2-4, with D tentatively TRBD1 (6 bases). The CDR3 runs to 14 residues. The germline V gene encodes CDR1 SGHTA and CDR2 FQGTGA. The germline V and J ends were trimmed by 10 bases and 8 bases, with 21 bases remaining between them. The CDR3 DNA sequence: TGTGCCAACAACCAAAAGTTAGAGGGGGACATTCAGTACTTC. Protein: CANNQKLEGDIQYF.

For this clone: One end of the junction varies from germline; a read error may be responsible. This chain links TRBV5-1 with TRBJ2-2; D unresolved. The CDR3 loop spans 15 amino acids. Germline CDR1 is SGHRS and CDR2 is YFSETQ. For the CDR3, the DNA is TGCGCCAGCAGGTTGGACCTCATTTTCACCGGGGAGCTGTTTTTT. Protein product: CASRLDLIFTGELFF.

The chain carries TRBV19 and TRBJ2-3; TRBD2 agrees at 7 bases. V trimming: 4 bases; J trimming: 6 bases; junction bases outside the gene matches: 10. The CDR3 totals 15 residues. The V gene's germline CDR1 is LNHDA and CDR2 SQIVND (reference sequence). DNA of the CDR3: TGTGCCAGTAGTAACCAGCGGGGTACATTGGATACGCAGTATTTT. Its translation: CASSNQRGTLDTQYF.

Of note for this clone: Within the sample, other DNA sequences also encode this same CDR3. The CDR3 DNA is TGTGCCAGCAGCTTGGTTAGGGGCGGCGAGCAGTACTTC. Protein product: CASSLVRGGEQYF. V gene TRBV5-4 combines with J gene TRBJ2-7, with D tentatively TRBD1 (5 bases). Germline V gives CDR1 SGHNT, CDR2 YYREEE (reference sequence). Trimming cost V 0 bases and J 6 bases, with 10 bases left between them. This CDR3 region has 13 residues.